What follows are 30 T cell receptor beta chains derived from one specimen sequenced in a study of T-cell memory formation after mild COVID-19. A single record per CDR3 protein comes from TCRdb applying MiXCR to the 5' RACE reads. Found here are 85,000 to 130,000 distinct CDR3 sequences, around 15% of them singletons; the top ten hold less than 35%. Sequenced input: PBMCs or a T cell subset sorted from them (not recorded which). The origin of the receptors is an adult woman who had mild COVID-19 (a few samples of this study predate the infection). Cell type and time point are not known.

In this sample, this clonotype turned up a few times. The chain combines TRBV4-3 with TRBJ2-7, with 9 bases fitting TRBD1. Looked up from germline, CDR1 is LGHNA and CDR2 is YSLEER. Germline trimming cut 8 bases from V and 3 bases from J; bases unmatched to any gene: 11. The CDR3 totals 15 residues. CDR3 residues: CASAAARTGVYEQYF. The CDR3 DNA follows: TGCGCCAGCGCGGCGGCCAGGACAGGGGTCTACGAGCAGTACTTC.

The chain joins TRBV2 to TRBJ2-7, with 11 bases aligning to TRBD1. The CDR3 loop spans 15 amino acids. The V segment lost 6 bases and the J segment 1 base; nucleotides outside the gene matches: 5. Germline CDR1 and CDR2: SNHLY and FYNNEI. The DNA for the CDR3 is TGTGCCAGCAGCCTCCGGGACAGGGGGTCCTACGAGCAGTACTTC. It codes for CASSLRDRGSYEQYF.

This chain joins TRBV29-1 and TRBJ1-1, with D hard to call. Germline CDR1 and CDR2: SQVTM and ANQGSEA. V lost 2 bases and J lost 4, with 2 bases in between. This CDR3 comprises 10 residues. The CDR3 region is CSVERTEAFF. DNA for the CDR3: TGCAGCGTTGAACGCACTGAAGCTTTCTTT.

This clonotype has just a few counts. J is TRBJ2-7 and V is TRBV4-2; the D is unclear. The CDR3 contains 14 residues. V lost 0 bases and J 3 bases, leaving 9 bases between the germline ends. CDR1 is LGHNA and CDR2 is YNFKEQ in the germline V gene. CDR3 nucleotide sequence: TGTGCCAGCAGCCAAGATGGGATAGGCTACGAGCAGTACTTC. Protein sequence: CASSQDGIGYEQYF.

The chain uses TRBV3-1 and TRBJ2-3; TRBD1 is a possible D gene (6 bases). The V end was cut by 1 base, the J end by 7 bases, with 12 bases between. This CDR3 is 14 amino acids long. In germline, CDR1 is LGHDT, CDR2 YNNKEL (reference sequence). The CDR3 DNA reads TGTGCCAGCAGCCAAGTTAGTGGACAGAATACGCAGTATTTT. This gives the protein CASSQVSGQNTQYF.

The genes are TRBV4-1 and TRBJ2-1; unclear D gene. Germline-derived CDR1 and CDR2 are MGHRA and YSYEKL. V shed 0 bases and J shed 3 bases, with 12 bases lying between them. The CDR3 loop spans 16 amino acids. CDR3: CASSQESLPRYNEQFF. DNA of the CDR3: TGCGCCAGCAGCCAAGAAAGTCTGCCCCGCTACAATGAGCAGTTCTTC.

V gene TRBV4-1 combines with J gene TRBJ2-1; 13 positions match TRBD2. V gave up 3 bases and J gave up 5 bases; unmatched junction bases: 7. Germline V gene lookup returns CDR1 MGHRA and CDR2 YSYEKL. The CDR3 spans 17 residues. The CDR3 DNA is TGCGCCAGCAGCCAGACCTCCGGGACTAGCGGGGACAATGAGCAGTTCTTC. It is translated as CASSQTSGTSGDNEQFF.

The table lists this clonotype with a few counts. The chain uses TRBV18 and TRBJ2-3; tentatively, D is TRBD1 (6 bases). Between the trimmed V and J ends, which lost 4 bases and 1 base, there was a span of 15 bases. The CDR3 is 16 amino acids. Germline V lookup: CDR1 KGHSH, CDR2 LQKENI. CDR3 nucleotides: TGTGCCAGCTCACTACACGAGGACAGCCGCACAGATACGCAGTATTTT. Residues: CASSLHEDSRTDTQYF.

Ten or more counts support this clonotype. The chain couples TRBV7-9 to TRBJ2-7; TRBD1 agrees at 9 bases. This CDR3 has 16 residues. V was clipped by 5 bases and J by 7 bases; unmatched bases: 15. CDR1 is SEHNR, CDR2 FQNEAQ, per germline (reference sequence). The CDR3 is CASSDPDEQGALEQYF. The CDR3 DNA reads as TGTGCCAGCAGCGACCCCGACGAACAGGGGGCGTTGGAGCAGTACTTC.

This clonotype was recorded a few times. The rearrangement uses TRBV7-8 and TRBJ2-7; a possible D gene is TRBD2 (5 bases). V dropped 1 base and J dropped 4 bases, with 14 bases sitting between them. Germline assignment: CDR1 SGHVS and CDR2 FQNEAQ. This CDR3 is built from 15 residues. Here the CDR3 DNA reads TGTGCCAGCAGCTTAGGCGCGGGTATCGGGTACGAGCAGTACTTC. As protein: CASSLGAGIGYEQYF.

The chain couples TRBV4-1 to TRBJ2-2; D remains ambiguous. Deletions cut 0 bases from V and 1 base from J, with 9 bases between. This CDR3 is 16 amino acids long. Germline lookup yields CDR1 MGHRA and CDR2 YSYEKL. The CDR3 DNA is TGCGCCAGCAGCCAAGAGTTACAGCTGAACACCGGGGAGCTGTTTTTT. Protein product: CASSQELQLNTGELFF.

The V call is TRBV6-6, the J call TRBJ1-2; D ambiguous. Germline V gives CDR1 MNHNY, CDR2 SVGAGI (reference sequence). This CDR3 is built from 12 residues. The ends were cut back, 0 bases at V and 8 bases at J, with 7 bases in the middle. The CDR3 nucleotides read TGTGCCAGCAGTTACTCGCGCGGAGGCTACACCTTC. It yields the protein CASSYSRGGYTF.

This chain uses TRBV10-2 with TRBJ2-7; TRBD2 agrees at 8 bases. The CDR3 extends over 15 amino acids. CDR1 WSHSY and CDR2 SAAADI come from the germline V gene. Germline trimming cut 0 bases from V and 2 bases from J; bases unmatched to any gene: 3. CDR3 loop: CASSESISGAYEQYF. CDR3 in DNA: TGCGCCAGCAGTGAGTCGATTAGCGGGGCCTACGAGCAGTACTTC.

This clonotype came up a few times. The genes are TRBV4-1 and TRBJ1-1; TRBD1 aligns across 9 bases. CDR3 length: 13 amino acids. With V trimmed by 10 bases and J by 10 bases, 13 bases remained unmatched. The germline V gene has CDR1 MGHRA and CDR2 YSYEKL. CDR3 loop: CATGTGMGGRAFF. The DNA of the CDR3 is TGCGCCACCGGGACAGGGATGGGTGGTAGAGCTTTCTTT.

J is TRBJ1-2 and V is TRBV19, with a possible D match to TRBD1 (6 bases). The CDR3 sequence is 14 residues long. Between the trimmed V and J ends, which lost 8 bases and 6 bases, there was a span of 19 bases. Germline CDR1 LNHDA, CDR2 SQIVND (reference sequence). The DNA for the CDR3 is TGTGCCAGTCAACAGGGAACGGGGGGCCATGGCTACACCTTC. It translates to CASQQGTGGHGYTF.

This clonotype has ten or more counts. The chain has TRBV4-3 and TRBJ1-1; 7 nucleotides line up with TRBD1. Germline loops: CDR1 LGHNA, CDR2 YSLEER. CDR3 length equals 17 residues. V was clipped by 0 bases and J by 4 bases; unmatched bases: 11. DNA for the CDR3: TGCGCCAGCAGCCAAGAGATAGGGACAGTTGGTTTCACTGAAGCTTTCTTT. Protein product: CASSQEIGTVGFTEAFF.

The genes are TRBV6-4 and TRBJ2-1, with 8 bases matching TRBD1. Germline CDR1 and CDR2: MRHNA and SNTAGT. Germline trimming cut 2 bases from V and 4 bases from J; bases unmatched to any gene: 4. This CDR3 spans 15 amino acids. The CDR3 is CASSDETGAYNEQFF. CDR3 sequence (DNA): TGTGCCAGCAGTGACGAGACAGGGGCATACAATGAGCAGTTCTTC.

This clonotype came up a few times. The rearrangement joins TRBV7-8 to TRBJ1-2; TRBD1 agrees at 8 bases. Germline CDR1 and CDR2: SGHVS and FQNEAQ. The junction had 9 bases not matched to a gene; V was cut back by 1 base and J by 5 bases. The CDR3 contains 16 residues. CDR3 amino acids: CASSLESGGVRYGYTF. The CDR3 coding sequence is TGTGCCAGCAGCTTAGAGTCAGGGGGCGTTCGATATGGCTACACCTTC.

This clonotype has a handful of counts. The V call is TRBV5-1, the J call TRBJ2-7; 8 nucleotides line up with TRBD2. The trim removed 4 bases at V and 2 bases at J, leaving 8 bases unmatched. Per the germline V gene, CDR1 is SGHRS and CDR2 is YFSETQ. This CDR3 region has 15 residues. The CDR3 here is CASSPGRGSTYEQYF. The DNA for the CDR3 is TGCGCCAGCAGCCCCGGGAGGGGGAGTACCTACGAGCAGTACTTC.

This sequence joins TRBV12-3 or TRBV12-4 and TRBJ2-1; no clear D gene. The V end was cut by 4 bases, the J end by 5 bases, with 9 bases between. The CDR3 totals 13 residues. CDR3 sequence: CASSSQENNEQFF. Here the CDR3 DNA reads TGTGCCAGCAGTTCTCAGGAGAACAATGAGCAGTTCTTC.

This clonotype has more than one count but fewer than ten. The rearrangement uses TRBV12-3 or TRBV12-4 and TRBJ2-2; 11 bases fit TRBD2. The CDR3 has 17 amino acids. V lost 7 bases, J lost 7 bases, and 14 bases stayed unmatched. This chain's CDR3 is CASIFSGRAEIVGELFF. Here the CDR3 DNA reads TGTGCCAGCATCTTTAGCGGGAGGGCCGAAATTGTCGGGGAGCTGTTTTTT.

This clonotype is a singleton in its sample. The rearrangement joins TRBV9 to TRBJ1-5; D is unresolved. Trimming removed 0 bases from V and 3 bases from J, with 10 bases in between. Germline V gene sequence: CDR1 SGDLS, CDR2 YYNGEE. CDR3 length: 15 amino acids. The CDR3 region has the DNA TGTGCCAGCAGCGTAGAAGGTAGTACCAATCAGCCCCAGCATTTT. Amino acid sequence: CASSVEGSTNQPQHF.

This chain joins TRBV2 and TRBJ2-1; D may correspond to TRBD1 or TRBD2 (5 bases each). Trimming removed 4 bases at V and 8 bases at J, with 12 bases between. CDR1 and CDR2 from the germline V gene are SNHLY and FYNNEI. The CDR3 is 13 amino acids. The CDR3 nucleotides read TGTGCCAGCAGTGTGGGGACGAGCGATGAGCAGTTCTTC. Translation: CASSVGTSDEQFF.

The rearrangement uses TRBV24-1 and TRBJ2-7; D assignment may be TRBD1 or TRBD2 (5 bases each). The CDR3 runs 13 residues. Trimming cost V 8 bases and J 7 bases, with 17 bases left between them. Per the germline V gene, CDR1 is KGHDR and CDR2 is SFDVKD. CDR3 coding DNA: TGTGCCACCATTAAGGGACCCAAGGAAGAGCAGTACTTC. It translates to CATIKGPKEEQYF.

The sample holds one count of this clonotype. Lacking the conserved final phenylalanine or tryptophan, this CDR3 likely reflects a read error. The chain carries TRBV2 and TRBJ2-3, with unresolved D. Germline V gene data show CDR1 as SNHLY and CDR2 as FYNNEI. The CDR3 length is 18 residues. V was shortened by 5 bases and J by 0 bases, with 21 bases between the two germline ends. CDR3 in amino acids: CASSPPSSVLLSTDTQYL. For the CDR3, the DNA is TGTGCCAGCAGTCCACCCTCCTCCGTGTTGTTGAGCACAGATACGCAGTATCTT.

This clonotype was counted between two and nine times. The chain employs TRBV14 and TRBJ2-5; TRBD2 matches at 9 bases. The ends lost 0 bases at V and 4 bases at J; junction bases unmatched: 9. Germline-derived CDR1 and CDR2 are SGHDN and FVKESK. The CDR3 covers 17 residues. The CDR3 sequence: CASSQELSLAGLETQYF. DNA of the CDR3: TGTGCCAGCAGCCAAGAGTTGAGTCTAGCGGGGTTAGAGACCCAGTACTTC.

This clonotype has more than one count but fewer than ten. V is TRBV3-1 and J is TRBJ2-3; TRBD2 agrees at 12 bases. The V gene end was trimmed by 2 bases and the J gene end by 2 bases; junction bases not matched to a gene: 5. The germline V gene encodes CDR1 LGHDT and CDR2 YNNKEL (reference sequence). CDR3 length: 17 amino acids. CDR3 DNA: TGTGCCAGCAGCCAACCACGACTAGCGGGGGACACAGATACGCAGTATTTT. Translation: CASSQPRLAGDTDTQYF.

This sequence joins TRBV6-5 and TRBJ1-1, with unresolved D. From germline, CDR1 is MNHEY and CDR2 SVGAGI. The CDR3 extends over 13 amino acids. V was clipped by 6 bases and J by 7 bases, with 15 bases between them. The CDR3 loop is CASRIMVPGEAFF. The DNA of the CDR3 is TGTGCCAGCAGGATCATGGTCCCTGGTGAAGCTTTCTTT.

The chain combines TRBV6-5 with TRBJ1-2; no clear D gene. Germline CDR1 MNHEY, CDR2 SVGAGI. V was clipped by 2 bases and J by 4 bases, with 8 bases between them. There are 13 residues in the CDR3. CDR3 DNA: TGTGCCAGCAGTTACGTGGGGTCCTATGGCTACACCTTC. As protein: CASSYVGSYGYTF.

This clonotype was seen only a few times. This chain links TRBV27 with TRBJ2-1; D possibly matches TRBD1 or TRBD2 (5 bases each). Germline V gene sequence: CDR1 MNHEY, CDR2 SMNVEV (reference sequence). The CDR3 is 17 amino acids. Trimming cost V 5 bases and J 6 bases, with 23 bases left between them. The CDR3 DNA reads TGTGCCAGCAGTCCCTCTGGGGGATTTATCGGATCCAATGAGCAGTTCTTC. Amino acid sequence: CASSPSGGFIGSNEQFF.